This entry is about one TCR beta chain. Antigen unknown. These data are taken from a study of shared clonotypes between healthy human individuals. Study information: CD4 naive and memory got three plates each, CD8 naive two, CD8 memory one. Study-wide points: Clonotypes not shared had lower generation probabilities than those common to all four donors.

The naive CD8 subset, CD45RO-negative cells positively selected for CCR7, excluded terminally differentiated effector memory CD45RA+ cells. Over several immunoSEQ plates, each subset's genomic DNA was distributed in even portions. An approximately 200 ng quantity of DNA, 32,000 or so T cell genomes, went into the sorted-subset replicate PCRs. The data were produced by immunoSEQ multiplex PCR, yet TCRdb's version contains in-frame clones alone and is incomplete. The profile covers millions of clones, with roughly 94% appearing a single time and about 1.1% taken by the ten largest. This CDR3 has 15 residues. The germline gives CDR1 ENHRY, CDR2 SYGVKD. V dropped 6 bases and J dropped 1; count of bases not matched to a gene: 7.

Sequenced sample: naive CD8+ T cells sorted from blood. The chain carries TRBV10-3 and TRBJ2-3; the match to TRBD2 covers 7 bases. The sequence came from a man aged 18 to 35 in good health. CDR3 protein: CAISGGGVGTDTQYF. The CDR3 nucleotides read TGTGCCATCAGCGGCGGGGGAGTTGGCACAGATACGCAGTATTTT.